This T cell receptor (beta chain) was retrieved from a study of regulatory T cells in long-lasting Graves disease (dated by TCRdb to 2020 to 2023). For the study in its entirety: Persistent Graves' disease was defined as antithyroid drug treatment for over 5 years with persistently positive TSH receptor autoantibodies. Patients with persistent Graves' disease were compared with patients with newly diagnosed Graves' disease using TCR sequencing and RNA sequencing of peripheral blood. The study took place in China and was registered as a clinical trial. A total of about 33 samples underwent TCR sequencing, from 13 patients with persistent Graves' disease and roughly 20 patients with newly diagnosed Graves' disease. Persistent Graves' disease patients in the clinical cohort had taken antithyroid drugs for approximately ten years on average.

The library was prepared using multiplex PCR. TCRdb shows the sequencer as Illumina HiSeq 4000. To build TCR beta libraries, CDR3 regions were amplified by Arm-PCR using iRepertoire HTBI primers. Before sequencing, the PCR products underwent gel purification. On the study's bioinformatics: Gene usage analysis of CDR3 amino acid clonotypes relied on the roughly 67 TRBV and 14 TRBJ segments identified across samples. COPE and FqMerger were used to merge the filtered high-quality paired reads into contigs. BLAST was used to align contigs to IMGT TRBV, TRBD and TRBJ reference genes, and CDR3 was defined according to IMGT. Any clonotype with a frequency above 0.1% was counted as a highly expanded clone. Shannon entropy served as the measure of repertoire diversity, while the Gini coefficient captured V-J evenness. A clonotype was considered public if more than one individual shared it. The public reads were reanalyzed by TCRdb: fastp trimming at Q25, MiXCR alignment, in-frame beta chains only. Duplicate CDR3 protein sequences are folded into a single record with the most common DNA and genes. TCRdb, rather than the study authors, made the V and J calls. The sample contains fewer than 450,000 distinct CDR3 sequences, 20% to 25% of them found a single time. The top ten clones comprise about a fifth of the sample.

Summary of the overall study and its limitations: The authors acknowledged the small sample size as a limitation that may reduce accuracy. Sequencing and analysis were limited to the TCR beta chain. Patients with persistent disease shared more public clonotypes (approximately 2,500) than newly diagnosed patients did (approximately 990). Preferential use of TRBV28, TRBJ1-2 and TRBJ2-5 was observed in persistent disease, whereas TRBV20-1 and TRBJ2-1 were favored in newly diagnosed disease. Peripheral blood alone was examined, since thyroid tissue, which constituted the primary lesion, could not be accessed. Compared with newly diagnosed patients, persistent Graves' disease patients had lower TCR Shannon entropy and fewer highly expanded clones, which suggests clonal expansion.

The CDR3 starts with the cysteine, ends with the phenylalanine, and has 15 residues. Only the CDR3 DNA is retained, 45 bases long and in frame from the first base. Cut back by 4 bases and 3 bases, the V and J ends lie 10 bases apart. The CDR1 and CDR2 encoded by the germline V gene are MDHEN and SYDVKM. The sample's time point label is to be understood as: persistent/refractory GD, antithyroid drugs over 5 years with positive TRAb. RNA was extracted from PBMCs in TRIzol for both TCR sequencing and RNA sequencing. The diagnosis of Graves' disease followed American Thyroid Association guidelines. Recruitment of patients was carried out at an endocrinology department in Xi'an, China. Each patient gave roughly 10 milliliters of peripheral blood, collected in an EDTA anticoagulant tube. Ficoll Paque Plus density gradient separation was used to isolate PBMCs, and no further T cell sorting was performed. RNA quality was checked with an Agilent 2100 Bioanalyzer and agarose gel, and concentration with a NanoDrop 2000.

Many counts were recorded for this clonotype. The antigen it recognizes is unknown. No clone much larger than this one lies a single base away; base qualities are absent. This sequence originates from a female donor with Graves disease. This receptor chain uses TRBV28 and TRBJ1-6, and possibly TRBD1, on 6 matching bases. The material was peripheral blood mononuclear cells (PBMCs), obtained when the disease was refractory, from a patient treated with antithyroid drugs. The DNA sequence follows: TGTGCCAGCAGTTCCGGGACACTCTATAATTCACCCCTCCACTTT. Translated, it reads CASSSGTLYNSPLHF.